A selection of T cell receptor beta chains follows, all from one sample in a study of blood T cell repertoires in COVID-19. Data came from immunoSEQ multiplex PCR; TCRdb stores just in-frame clones and leaves some out. The sample includes around 140,000 clones, 70% to 85% of them seen just once. The specimen sequenced was peripheral blood. The receptors were gathered from a man between 60 and 75 years old with active or convalescent COVID-19. Both conserved end residues are part of each CDR3.

TRBJ2-5 | TRBV19 | CASSPGLAGGHQETQYF
TRBJ1-1 | TRBV7-2 | CASSLARGLNTEAFF
TRBJ2-3 | TRBV29-1 | CSVRDRRSTDTQYF
TRBJ2-5 | TRBV7-8 | CASSPEHGVAGEETQYF
TRBJ2-1 | TRBV9 | CASSVVASGYYNEQFF
TRBJ2-2 | TRBV5-6 | CASSFSGGLGTGELFF
TRBJ1-2 | TRBV7-8 | CASSQDRIRGGYTF
TRBJ1-2 | TRBV7-2 | CASSFEADPYGYTF
TRBJ2-5 | TRBV30 | CAWSPLQGGGLVVTQYF
TRBJ1-1 | TRBV19 | CASSIWGVSSEAFF
TRBJ1-4 | TRBV30 | CAWSLGQGGEKLFF
TRBJ1-3 | TRBV4-1 | CASSQDDRASGNTIYF
TRBJ1-3 | TRBV30 | CAWSPREKAGNTIYF